This T cell receptor (beta chain) was obtained from a study of T cell repertoires in cytomegalovirus infection (dated by TCRdb to the late 2010s). Regarding the research as a whole: Recently identified HLA-C-restricted CMV epitopes, whose presentation resists viral immunomodulation, were targeted by peptide stimulations together with well-studied HLA-B-restricted epitopes. Donor HLA type was relevant to the analysis, as public TCR beta signatures indicated carriage of CMV infection together with the matching HLA type. Results the study describes overall, beyond this receptor: In both this cohort and an independent cohort of 350 or so donors, the cumulative frequency of public TCR beta family members distinguished carriers of CMV infection plus the relevant HLA type. The ex vivo response was dominated by HLA-C-restricted CMV-specific TCR beta clonotypes, which also provided the single most frequent clonotype in two of eight donors.

What the treatment or condition label conveys for this sample: in vitro stimulation with specific CMV peptide epitopes to enrich CMV-specific T cells. In regard to this clonotype: The antigen it recognizes is unknown. Nothing much larger sits one base from this clone, and base qualities are not available.

The run used an Illumina HiSeq 1500. TCRdb trimmed the raw reads at Q25, called clones with MiXCR and kept productive beta chains. Records with the same CDR3 protein are collapsed into one entry carrying the most frequent genes and DNA. The table for this sample lists 380,000 or so distinct CDR3 sequences; just under 35% of them were counted only once. The ten largest clones capture about 14% of the sample. The clonotype was recovered from a human donor in good health (CMV status not recorded). Some clones in this sample may be carry-over from other donors' samples. The specimen was cultured PBMCs, collected from culture after CMV antigen stimulation.

The bases are TGTGCCAGTAGTATCCCCATGGCTGGGACCGAGCAGTACTTC. This yields the protein CASSIPMAGTEQYF. This receptor chain uses TRBV19 and TRBJ2-7; the D call is tentative, TRBD1 or TRBD2, as each matches 5 bases. A distance of 15 bases separates the germline ends of V and J, which lose 3 bases and 6 bases respectively. The germline V gene (reference sequence) sets CDR1 to LNHDA and CDR2 to SQIVND. Inclusive of the bounding cysteine and phenylalanine, the CDR3 is 14 residues long. Only the CDR3 DNA is retained, 42 bases long and in frame from the first base.